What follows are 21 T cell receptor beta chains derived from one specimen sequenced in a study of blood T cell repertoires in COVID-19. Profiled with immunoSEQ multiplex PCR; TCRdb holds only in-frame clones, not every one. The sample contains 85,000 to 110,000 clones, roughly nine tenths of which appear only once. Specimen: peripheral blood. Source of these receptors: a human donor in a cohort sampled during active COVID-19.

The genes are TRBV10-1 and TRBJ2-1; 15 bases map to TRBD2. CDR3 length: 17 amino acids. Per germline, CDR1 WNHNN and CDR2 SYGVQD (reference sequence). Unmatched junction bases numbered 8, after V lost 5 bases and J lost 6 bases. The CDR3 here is CASSSRGLAGGGNEQFF. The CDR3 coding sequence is TGCGCCAGCAGTTCGAGGGGACTAGCGGGAGGCGGCAATGAGCAGTTCTTC.

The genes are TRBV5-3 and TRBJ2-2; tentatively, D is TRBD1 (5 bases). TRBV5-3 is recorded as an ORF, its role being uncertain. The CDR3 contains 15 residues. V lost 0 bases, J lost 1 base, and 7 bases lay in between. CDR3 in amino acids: CARSLGQMNTGELFF. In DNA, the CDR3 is TGTGCCAGAAGCTTGGGACAGATGAACACCGGGGAGCTGTTTTTT.

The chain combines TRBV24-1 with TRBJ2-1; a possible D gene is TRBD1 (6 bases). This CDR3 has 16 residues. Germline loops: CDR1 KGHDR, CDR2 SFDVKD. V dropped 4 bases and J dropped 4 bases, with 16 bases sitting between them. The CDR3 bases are TGTGCCACCAGTGACACTACCGGGACAAGTTACAATGAGCAGTTCTTC. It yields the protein CATSDTTGTSYNEQFF.

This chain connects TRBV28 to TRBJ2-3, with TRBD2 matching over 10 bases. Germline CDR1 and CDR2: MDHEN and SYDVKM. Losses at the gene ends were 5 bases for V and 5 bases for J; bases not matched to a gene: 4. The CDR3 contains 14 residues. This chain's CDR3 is CASSPSGREDTQYF. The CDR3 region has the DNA TGTGCCAGCAGTCCTAGCGGGAGAGAAGATACGCAGTATTTT. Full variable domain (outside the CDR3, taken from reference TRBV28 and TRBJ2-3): DVKVTQSSRYLVKRTGEKVFLECVQDMDHENMFWYRQDPGLGLRLIYFSYDVKMKEKGDIPEGYSVSREKKERFSLILESASTNQTSMYLCASSPSGREDTQYFGPGTRLTVL.

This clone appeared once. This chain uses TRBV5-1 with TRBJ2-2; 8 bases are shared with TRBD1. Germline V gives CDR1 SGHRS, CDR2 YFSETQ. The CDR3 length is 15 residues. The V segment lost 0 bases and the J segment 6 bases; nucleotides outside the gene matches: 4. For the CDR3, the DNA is TGCGCCAGCAGCTTGGTCACAGGGGGAGCCGGGGAGCTGTTTTTT. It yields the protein CASSLVTGGAGELFF.

CDR3 region: CASSRKVIDTGGRGYEQYF. The CDR3 region has the DNA TGTGCCAGCAGTCGTAAAGTGATTGACACAGGGGGCAGAGGTTACGAGCAGTACTTC. The chain has TRBV6-6 and TRBJ2-7; the match to TRBD1 covers 9 bases. The CDR3 covers 19 residues. V was clipped by 5 bases and J by 4 bases; unmatched bases: 21. Germline lookup yields CDR1 MNHNY and CDR2 SVGAGI (reference sequence).

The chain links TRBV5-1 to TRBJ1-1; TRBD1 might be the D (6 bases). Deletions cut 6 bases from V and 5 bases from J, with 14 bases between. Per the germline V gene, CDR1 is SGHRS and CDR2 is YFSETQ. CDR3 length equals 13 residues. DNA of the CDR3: TGCGCCAGCACATTAGGGGGAGAAACTGAAGCTTTCTTT. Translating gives CASTLGGETEAFF.

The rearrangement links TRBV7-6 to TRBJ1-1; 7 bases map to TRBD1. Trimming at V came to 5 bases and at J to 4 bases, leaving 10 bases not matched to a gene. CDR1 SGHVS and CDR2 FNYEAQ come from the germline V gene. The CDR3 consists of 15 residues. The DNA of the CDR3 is TGTGCCAGCAGCCTCGGGACAGTGAGTAGCACTGAAGCTTTCTTT. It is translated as CASSLGTVSSTEAFF.

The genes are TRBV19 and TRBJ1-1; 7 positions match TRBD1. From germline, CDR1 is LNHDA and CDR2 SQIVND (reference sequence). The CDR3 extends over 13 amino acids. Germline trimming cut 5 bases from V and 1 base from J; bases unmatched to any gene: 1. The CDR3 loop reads CASSWTGNTEAFF. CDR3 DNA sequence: TGTGCCAGTAGTTGGACAGGGAACACTGAAGCTTTCTTT.

As DNA, the CDR3 is TGTGCCAGCAGCTTAACGAGCGGGGGGGCGATCGATGAGCAGTTCTTC. Its protein product is CASSLTSGGAIDEQFF. The V gene is TRBV7-3, the J gene TRBJ2-1; 10 nucleotides match TRBD2. This CDR3 spans 16 amino acids. The junction had 7 bases not matched to a gene; V was cut back by 0 bases and J by 8 bases. The germline V gene encodes CDR1 SGHTA and CDR2 FQGTGA.

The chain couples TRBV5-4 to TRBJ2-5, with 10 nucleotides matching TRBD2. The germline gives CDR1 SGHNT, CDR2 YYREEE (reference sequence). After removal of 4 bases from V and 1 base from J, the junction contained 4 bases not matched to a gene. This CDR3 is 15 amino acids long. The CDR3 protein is CASSETSGPQETQYF. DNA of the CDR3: TGTGCCAGCAGCGAGACTAGCGGGCCCCAAGAGACCCAGTACTTC.

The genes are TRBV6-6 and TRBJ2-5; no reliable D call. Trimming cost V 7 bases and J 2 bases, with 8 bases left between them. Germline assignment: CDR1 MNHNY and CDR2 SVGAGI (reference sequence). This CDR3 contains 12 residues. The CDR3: CASTQTQETQYF. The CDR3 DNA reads TGTGCCAGCACGCAGACTCAAGAGACCCAGTACTTC.

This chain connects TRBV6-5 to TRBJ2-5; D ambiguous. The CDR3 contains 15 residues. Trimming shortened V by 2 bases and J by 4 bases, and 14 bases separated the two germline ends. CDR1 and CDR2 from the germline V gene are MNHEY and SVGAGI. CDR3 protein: CASSYQAGTPETQYF. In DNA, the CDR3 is TGTGCCAGCAGTTACCAAGCAGGTACTCCAGAGACCCAGTACTTC.

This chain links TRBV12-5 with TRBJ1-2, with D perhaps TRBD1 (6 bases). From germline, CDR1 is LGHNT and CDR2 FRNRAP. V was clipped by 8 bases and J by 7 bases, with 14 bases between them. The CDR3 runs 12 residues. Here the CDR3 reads CASSRGYGGYTF. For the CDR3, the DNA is TGTGCTAGTAGCAGGGGTTATGGTGGCTACACCTTC.

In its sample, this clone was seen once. In nucleotides, the CDR3 is TGCGCCAGCAGCCAAGATGTGGGACTAGGGGCCAATGAGCAGTTCTTC. Its translation: CASSQDVGLGANEQFF. The rearrangement uses TRBV4-1 and TRBJ2-1, with 8 bases identical to TRBD2. Germline trimming cut 0 bases from V and 6 bases from J; bases unmatched to any gene: 7. The CDR3 is made up of 16 amino acids. Germline CDR1 MGHRA, CDR2 YSYEKL.

This CDR3 reads CASSPQGGGNEQFF. The CDR3 DNA sequence: TGTGCCAGCAGTCCGCAGGGTGGTGGCAATGAGCAGTTCTTC. The V gene is TRBV6-2 or TRBV6-3, the J gene TRBJ2-1, with D perhaps matching TRBD1 (5 bases). The CDR3 runs to 14 residues. CDR1 is MNHEY, CDR2 SVGEGT, per germline. Trimming took 5 bases from V and 6 from J, leaving 14 bases between them.

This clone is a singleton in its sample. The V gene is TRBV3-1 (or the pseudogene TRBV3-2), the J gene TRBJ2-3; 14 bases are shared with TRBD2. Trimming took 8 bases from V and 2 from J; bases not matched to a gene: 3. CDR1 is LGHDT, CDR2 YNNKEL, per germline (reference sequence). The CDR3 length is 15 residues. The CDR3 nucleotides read TGTGCCAGCGGGACTAGCGGGGGCCCCACAGATACGCAGTATTTT. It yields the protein CASGTSGGPTDTQYF.

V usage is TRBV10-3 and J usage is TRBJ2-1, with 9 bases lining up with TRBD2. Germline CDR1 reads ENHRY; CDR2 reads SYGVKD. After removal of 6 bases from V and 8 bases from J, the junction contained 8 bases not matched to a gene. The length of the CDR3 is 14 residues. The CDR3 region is CAISLSGSADEQFF. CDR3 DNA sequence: TGTGCCATCAGCCTTAGCGGGAGTGCCGATGAGCAGTTCTTC.

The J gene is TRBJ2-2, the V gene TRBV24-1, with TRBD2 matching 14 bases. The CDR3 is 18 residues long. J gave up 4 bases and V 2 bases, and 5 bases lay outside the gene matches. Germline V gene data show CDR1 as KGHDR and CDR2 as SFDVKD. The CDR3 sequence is CATSDSGTSGSRTGELFF. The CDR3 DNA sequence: TGTGCCACCAGTGATTCCGGGACTAGCGGGAGCCGCACCGGGGAGCTGTTTTTT.

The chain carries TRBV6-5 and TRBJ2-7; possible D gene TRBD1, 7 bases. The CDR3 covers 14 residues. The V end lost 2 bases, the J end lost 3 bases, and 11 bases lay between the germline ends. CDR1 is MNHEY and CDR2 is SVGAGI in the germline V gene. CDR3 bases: TGTGCCAGCAGTTACGGAGGGGGCGTCTACGAGCAGTACTTC. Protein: CASSYGGGVYEQYF.

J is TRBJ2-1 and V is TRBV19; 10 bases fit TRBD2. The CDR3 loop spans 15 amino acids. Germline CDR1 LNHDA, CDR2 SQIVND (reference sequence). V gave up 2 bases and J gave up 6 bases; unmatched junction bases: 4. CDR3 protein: CASSIMVAGGNEQFF. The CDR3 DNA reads TGTGCCAGTAGTATAATGGTAGCGGGAGGCAATGAGCAGTTCTTC.